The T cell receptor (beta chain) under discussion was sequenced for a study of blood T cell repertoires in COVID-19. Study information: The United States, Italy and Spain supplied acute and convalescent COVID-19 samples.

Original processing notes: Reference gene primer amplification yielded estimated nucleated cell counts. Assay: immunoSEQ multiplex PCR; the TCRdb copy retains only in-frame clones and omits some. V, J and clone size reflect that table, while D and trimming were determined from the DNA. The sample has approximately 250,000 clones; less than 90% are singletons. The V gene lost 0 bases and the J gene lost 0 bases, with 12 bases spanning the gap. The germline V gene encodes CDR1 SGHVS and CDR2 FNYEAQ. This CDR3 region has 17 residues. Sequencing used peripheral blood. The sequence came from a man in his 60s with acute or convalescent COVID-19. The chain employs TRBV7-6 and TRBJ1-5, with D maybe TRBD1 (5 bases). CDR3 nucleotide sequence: TGTGCCAGCAGCTTAGCGGATCCGACAGTTAGCAATCAGCCCCAGCATTTT. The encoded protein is CASSLADPTVSNQPQHF.